These 31 T cell receptor beta chains originate from one sample sequenced in a study of T-cell reconstitution after alpha-beta-depleted transplantation in children. A library of TCRbeta sequences, prepared with unique molecular identifiers, was generated. Via MiXCR, TCRdb re-called the PCR reads, giving one row per CDR3 protein. The profile shows about 440,000 distinct CDR3 sequences, about 40% of them singletons. The sample was PBMCs, taken before TCRalphabeta/CD19-depleted stem cell transplant. Every receptor here comes from a girl aged 2-15 years with aplastic anemia, due to receive a stem cell transplant.

This clonotype was seen many times. J is TRBJ1-2 and V is TRBV5-1, with unresolved D. Trimming took 4 bases from V and 0 from J, leaving 19 bases between them. This CDR3 comprises 17 residues. Looked up from germline, CDR1 is SGHRS and CDR2 is YFSETQ. DNA of the CDR3: TGCGCCAGCAGCACGGACTCCTTACTTGGGGCTAACTATGGCTACACCTTC. It specifies CASSTDSLLGANYGYTF. The whole variable domain, remainder taken from reference TRBV5-1 and TRBJ1-2, is KAGVTQTPRYLIKTRGQQVTLSCSPISGHRSVSWYQQTPGQGLQFLFEYFSETQRNKGNFPGRFSGRQFSNSRSEMNVSTLELGDSALYLCASSTDSLLGANYGYTFGSGTRLTVV.

V and J are TRBV20-1 and TRBJ2-7; D may match TRBD1 or TRBD2 (5 bases each). The germline V gene has CDR1 DFQATT and CDR2 SNEGSKA (reference sequence). The ends were cut back, 3 bases at V and 6 bases at J, with 18 bases in the middle. The CDR3 sequence is 14 residues long. CDR3: CSASPGTGITEQYF. CDR3 nucleotide sequence: TGCAGTGCTAGCCCCGGGACGGGGATTACCGAGCAGTACTTC.

This clonotype showed up just a few times. The J gene is TRBJ2-1, the V gene TRBV29-1; D remains unclear. The germline CDR1 and CDR2 sequences are SQVTM and ANQGSEA. CDR3 length equals 14 residues. Trimming removed 4 bases from V and 7 bases from J, with 17 bases in between. Written as DNA, the CDR3 is TGCAGCGTTGGCCGGCCCTCCTATCTGAATGAGCAGTTCTTC. It encodes CSVGRPSYLNEQFF.

The V and J genes are TRBV10-3 and TRBJ2-7, with D perhaps matching TRBD1 (5 bases). In germline, CDR1 is ENHRY, CDR2 SYGVKD. The CDR3 is 13 residues long. V was clipped by 0 bases and J by 4 bases, with 7 bases between them. CDR3 protein: CAISESRQYEQYF. For the CDR3, the DNA is TGTGCCATCAGTGAGTCAAGACAGTACGAGCAGTACTTC.

The V gene is TRBV20-1, the J gene TRBJ2-7; D remains unclear. V dropped 0 bases and J dropped 5 bases, with 11 bases sitting between them. CDR1 and CDR2 (germline): DFQATT, SNEGSKA (reference sequence). The CDR3 totals 13 residues. CDR3 bases: TGCAGTGCTAGAGATCGTTGGCAGGACGAGCAGTACTTC. Translated, it gives CSARDRWQDEQYF.

The V and J genes are TRBV7-9 and TRBJ2-5, with 8 bases identical to TRBD2. Unmatched junction bases numbered 7, after V lost 2 bases and J lost 5 bases. In germline, CDR1 is SEHNR, CDR2 FQNEAQ (reference sequence). The CDR3 length is 15 residues. The CDR3: CASSLQPAGVETQYF. The CDR3 bases are TGTGCCAGCAGCTTACAGCCAGCGGGAGTCGAGACCCAGTACTTC.

This clonotype has just a few counts. J is TRBJ2-1 and V is TRBV12-5, with D possibly matching TRBD1 (5 bases). Germline CDR1 is LGHNT and CDR2 is FRNRAP. The CDR3 has 14 residues. With 0 bases removed from V and 5 bases from J, the gap between germline ends came to 8 bases. CDR3 coding DNA: TGTGCTAGTGGTTTGGTCAGGGTGGACAATGAGCAGTTCTTC. This encodes CASGLVRVDNEQFF.

The chain employs TRBV5-1 and TRBJ2-3; 9 nucleotides line up with TRBD2. The trim removed 3 bases at V and 7 bases at J, leaving 9 bases unmatched. The CDR3 extends over 15 amino acids. Germline CDR1 is SGHRS and CDR2 is YFSETQ. CDR3 in DNA: TGCGCCAGCAGCTCCGGAAATAGCGGGAGTCATACGCAGTATTTT. It specifies CASSSGNSGSHTQYF.

This chain connects TRBV12-3 or TRBV12-4 to TRBJ2-6; perhaps D is TRBD1 or TRBD2 (6 bases each). CDR3 size: 18 residues. The V end was cut by 4 bases, the J end by 0 bases, with 16 bases between. Here the CDR3 reads CASSSRGPPYSGANVLTF. The CDR3 nucleotides are TGTGCCAGCAGTTCTCGGGGGCCGCCCTACTCTGGGGCCAACGTCCTGACTTTC.

This clonotype was seen at least ten times. The rearrangement links TRBV7-9 to TRBJ1-5; 8 nucleotides line up with TRBD1. This CDR3 is 15 amino acids long. V dropped 6 bases and J dropped 2; count of bases not matched to a gene: 6. In germline, CDR1 is SEHNR, CDR2 FQNEAQ (reference sequence). CDR3 loop: CASSPQGAGNQPQHF. CDR3 sequence (DNA): TGTGCCAGCAGTCCGCAGGGGGCAGGCAATCAGCCCCAGCATTTT. The whole variable domain, remainder taken from reference TRBV7-9 and TRBJ1-5, is DTGVSQNPRHKITKRGQNVTFRCDPISEHNRLYWYRQTLGQGPEFLTYFQNEAQLEKSRLLSDRFSAERPKGSFSTLEIQRTEQGDSAMYLCASSPQGAGNQPQHFGDGTRLSIL.

J is TRBJ2-5 and V is TRBV12-3 or TRBV12-4; D gene uncertain. The CDR3 consists of 15 residues. Deletions cut 3 bases from V and 1 base from J, with 12 bases between. CDR3 nucleotide sequence: TGTGCCAGCAGTTTGGGCCCCCAGAGCCAAGAGACCCAGTACTTC. This sequence encodes CASSLGPQSQETQYF.

This clonotype turned up a few times. The rearrangement links TRBV20-1 to TRBJ2-6, with D unclear. V lost 0 bases, J lost 0 bases, and 21 bases lay in between. Germline V gives CDR1 DFQATT, CDR2 SNEGSKA (reference sequence). The CDR3 has 20 amino acids. The CDR3: CSARDVAGLTPSSGANVLTF. CDR3 nucleotides: TGCAGTGCTAGAGATGTGGCAGGCTTAACCCCGAGCTCTGGGGCCAACGTCCTGACTTTC.

The CDR3 reads CSARDRLASTDTQYF. The CDR3 DNA reads TGCAGTGCTAGAGATCGGTTAGCTAGCACAGATACGCAGTATTTT. The chain links TRBV20-1 to TRBJ2-3, with D hard to call. Germline lookup yields CDR1 DFQATT and CDR2 SNEGSKA (reference sequence). The CDR3 runs to 15 residues. V lost 0 bases and J lost 0, with 10 bases in between.

This clonotype was counted ten times or more. The gene calls are TRBV7-9 and TRBJ2-7; TRBD1 might be the D (6 bases). The CDR3 contains 13 residues. Germline V CDR1 and CDR2: SEHNR, FQNEAQ (reference sequence). V was shortened by 3 bases and J by 3 bases, with 9 bases between the two germline ends. The CDR3: CASSFSRGYEQYF. DNA of the CDR3: TGTGCCAGCAGCTTCAGCAGGGGCTACGAGCAGTACTTC. Complete variable domain (other parts from reference TRBV7-9 and TRBJ2-7): DTGVSQNPRHKITKRGQNVTFRCDPISEHNRLYWYRQTLGQGPEFLTYFQNEAQLEKSRLLSDRFSAERPKGSFSTLEIQRTEQGDSAMYLCASSFSRGYEQYFGPGTRLTVT.

This clonotype has at least ten counts. V is TRBV5-1 and J is TRBJ2-5; D is unclear. The CDR3 covers 12 residues. V was clipped by 4 bases and J by 5 bases, with 9 bases between them. Germline values: CDR1 SGHRS, CDR2 YFSETQ. The CDR3 sequence: CASSEKRETQYF. The DNA of the CDR3 is TGCGCCAGCAGCGAGAAACGGGAGACCCAGTACTTC.

V gene TRBV5-5 combines with J gene TRBJ1-2; no clear D gene. Germline assignment: CDR1 SGHKS and CDR2 YYEKEE (reference sequence). Trimming cost V 1 base and J 2 bases, with 12 bases left between them. The CDR3 contains 15 residues. The CDR3 coding sequence is TGTGCCAGCAGCTTGTCGGTAGGCCAAAACTATGGCTACACCTTC. Protein sequence: CASSLSVGQNYGYTF.

This rearrangement joins TRBV7-6 to TRBJ2-6; TRBD1 matches at 9 bases. Germline-derived CDR1 and CDR2 are SGHVS and FNYEAQ. The V gene end was trimmed by 1 base and the J gene end by 3 bases; junction bases not matched to a gene: 1. The length of the CDR3 is 16 residues. The CDR3 coding sequence is TGTGCCAGCAGCTTAGGGGACAGGGTTGGGGCCAACGTCCTGACTTTC. Translation: CASSLGDRVGANVLTF.

This clonotype was counted once. The CDR3 is CSASSLQGRNQPQHF. The CDR3 DNA is TGCAGTGCTAGCTCTCTCCAGGGACGCAATCAGCCCCAGCATTTT. V is TRBV20-1 and J is TRBJ1-5, with a weak D call TRBD1 (5 bases). The CDR3 consists of 15 residues. Germline CDR1 DFQATT, CDR2 SNEGSKA (reference sequence). V gave up 3 bases and J gave up 2 bases, with 14 bases separating them.

J is TRBJ2-7 and V is TRBV20-1, with TRBD2 matching over 10 bases. This CDR3 has 14 residues. V lost 3 bases to trimming and J lost 3 bases; unmatched junction nucleotides: 5. Germline values: CDR1 DFQATT, CDR2 SNEGSKA (reference sequence). The CDR3 DNA follows: TGCAGTGCTAGGACTAGCGGGCGGGGCTACGAGCAGTACTTC. Its translation: CSARTSGRGYEQYF.

The chain carries TRBV5-1 and TRBJ2-1; 11 bases are a match to TRBD2. V lost 4 bases and J lost 8; bases outside the gene matches: 14. The CDR3 covers 17 residues. CDR1 and CDR2 (germline): SGHRS, YFSETQ. CDR3 in amino acids: CASSVLAGGTRGDEQFF. The CDR3 DNA reads as TGCGCCAGCAGCGTGCTAGCGGGGGGTACACGTGGGGATGAGCAGTTCTTC.

This clonotype was observed a handful of times. The rearrangement joins TRBV6-1 to TRBJ1-2; a possible D gene is TRBD1 (6 bases). The CDR3 sequence is 14 residues long. Between the trimmed V and J ends, which lost 7 bases and 4 bases, there was a span of 16 bases. CDR1 MNHNS and CDR2 SASEGT come from the germline V gene. The chain's CDR3 is CASTGGGRGYGYTF. Here the CDR3 DNA reads TGTGCCAGCACTGGCGGGGGCAGAGGCTATGGCTACACCTTC.

This clonotype has more than one count but fewer than ten. V gene TRBV6-2 or TRBV6-3 combines with J gene TRBJ2-3; D is ambiguous. The CDR3 loop spans 14 amino acids. Trimming removed 4 bases at V and 3 bases at J, with 11 bases between. Looked up from germline, CDR1 is MNHEY and CDR2 is SVGEGT. The CDR3 is CASSFRLSTDTQYF. The CDR3 nucleotides are TGTGCCAGCAGTTTCCGACTTTCGACAGATACGCAGTATTTT.

As regards this clonotype: Its ends do not fully match the called genes, so a read error is possible. The V gene is TRBV7-9, the J gene TRBJ2-3; the match to TRBD1 covers 9 bases. The CDR3 runs 14 residues. Per germline, CDR1 SEHNR and CDR2 FQNEAQ (reference sequence). CDR3 amino acids: CASSGTGSTDTQSF. CDR3 sequence (DNA): TGTGCCAGCAGCGGGACAGGGAGCACAGATACGCAGTCTTTT. The full variable domain, with the rest looked up from reference TRBV7-9 and TRBJ2-3, is DTGVSQNPRHKITKRGQNVTFRCDPISEHNRLYWYRQTLGQGPEFLTYFQNEAQLEKSRLLSDRFSAERPKGSFSTLEIQRTEQGDSAMYLCASSGTGSTDTQSFGPGTRLTVL.

The rearrangement links TRBV11-3 to TRBJ2-3; possible D gene TRBD1, 6 bases. Germline V gives CDR1 SGHNT, CDR2 YENEEA. V lost 6 bases, J lost 7 bases, and 11 bases lay in between. This CDR3 comprises 12 residues. CDR3 sequence (DNA): TGTGCCAGCAGTCTCGACAGGAATACGCAGTATTTT. Protein product: CASSLDRNTQYF.

There are a few counts of this clonotype. The chain combines TRBV12-3 or TRBV12-4 with TRBJ2-3; TRBD2 agrees at 9 bases. CDR3 length equals 13 residues. V dropped 7 bases and J dropped 10; count of bases not matched to a gene: 9. In DNA, the CDR3 is TGTGCCAGCACCATTAGCGGGAGAGGAGCGCAGTATTTT. It translates to CASTISGRGAQYF.

Here the CDR3 DNA reads TGTGCCAGCAGCCAAGATCTGCGGGGCACAGATACGCAGTATTTT. Translated: CASSQDLRGTDTQYF. The J gene is TRBJ2-3, the V gene TRBV4-2; D may be TRBD2 (5 bases). From germline, CDR1 is LGHNA and CDR2 YNFKEQ. The CDR3 totals 15 residues. Trimming removed 0 bases at V and 1 base at J, with 8 bases between.

This clonotype was detected many times. The rearrangement joins TRBV7-7 to TRBJ2-2; 11 bases agree with TRBD2. The germline CDR1 and CDR2 sequences are SSHAT and FNYEAQ (reference sequence). The CDR3 contains 17 residues. Germline trimming cut 3 bases from V and 7 bases from J; bases unmatched to any gene: 10. Here the CDR3 reads CASSFRLAGKSGGELFF. CDR3 sequence (DNA): TGTGCCAGCAGCTTTAGACTAGCGGGAAAATCGGGCGGGGAGCTGTTTTTT.

V is TRBV6-1 and J is TRBJ2-1; 7 bases agree with TRBD2. The CDR3 consists of 15 residues. Trimming took 6 bases from V and 1 from J; bases not matched to a gene: 6. The germline gives CDR1 MNHNS, CDR2 SASEGT. CDR3: CASRPQRDSYNEQFF. CDR3 bases: TGTGCCAGCAGACCTCAGCGGGATTCCTACAATGAGCAGTTCTTC.

The J gene is TRBJ2-7, the V gene TRBV20-1; 14 nucleotides line up with TRBD2. V lost 0 bases to trimming and J lost 0 bases; unmatched junction nucleotides: 4. The CDR3 is 17 residues long. Germline CDR1 and CDR2: DFQATT and SNEGSKA (reference sequence). This chain's CDR3 is CSARDLTSGGDSYEQYF. Here the CDR3 DNA reads TGCAGTGCTAGAGACCTGACTAGCGGGGGGGACTCCTACGAGCAGTACTTC.

This clonotype was detected ten times or more. The chain uses TRBV5-1 and TRBJ2-2; tentatively, D is TRBD2 (6 bases). The germline CDR1 and CDR2 sequences are SGHRS and YFSETQ. The CDR3 is made up of 14 amino acids. Trimming stripped 5 bases from V and 2 bases from J, with 10 bases between. CDR3 protein: CASRGGLNTGELFF. The CDR3 region has the DNA TGCGCCAGCAGAGGAGGACTAAACACCGGGGAGCTGTTTTTT.

This rearrangement joins TRBV5-5 to TRBJ2-3; TRBD2 might be the D (6 bases). The germline CDR1 and CDR2 sequences are SGHKS and YYEKEE (reference sequence). The CDR3 extends over 15 amino acids. With 4 bases removed from V and 4 bases from J, the gap between germline ends came to 16 bases. CDR3 coding DNA: TGTGCCAGCAGCCAAGTGGGGGGTCGCCCAGATACGCAGTATTTT. It specifies CASSQVGGRPDTQYF.